This T cell receptor (beta chain) was captured in a study of blood T cells in healthy people across ages. PCR was performed a second time for about 7 to 11 cycles using a sample-barcoded 5' primer and a J-beta primer mix. From the 5' RACE reads, TCRdb called clonotypes with MiXCR, one entry per CDR3 protein. The sample has 900,000 to 950,000 distinct CDR3 sequences, approximately 32% seen once. The germline gives CDR1 LNHDA, CDR2 SQIVND (reference sequence). V shed 3 bases and J shed 7 bases, with 9 bases lying between them. The length of the CDR3 is 12 residues. This clonotype was seen a few times. The same sample was also studied in work on T cells of mothers and their children. From that report: The M1S primer of the second PCR added sample barcodes and 2-4 random nucleotides. Per mother, over 8.5 million TCR beta CDR3 reads were obtained; per child, about 3 million.

The source is a middle-aged woman in good health. The sequenced material came from blood. The chain carries TRBV19 and TRBJ1-2; D gene unclear. CDR3 nucleotides: TGTGCCAGTAGTATTGGCCAATCTGGCTACACCTTC. It codes for CASSIGQSGYTF. Full variable domain (rest looked up from reference TRBV19 and TRBJ1-2): DGGITQSPKYLFRKEGQNVTLSCEQNLNHDAMYWYRQDPGQGLRLIYYSQIVNDFQKGDIAEGYSVSREKKESFPLTVTSAQKNPTAFYLCASSIGQSGYTFGSGTRLTVV.